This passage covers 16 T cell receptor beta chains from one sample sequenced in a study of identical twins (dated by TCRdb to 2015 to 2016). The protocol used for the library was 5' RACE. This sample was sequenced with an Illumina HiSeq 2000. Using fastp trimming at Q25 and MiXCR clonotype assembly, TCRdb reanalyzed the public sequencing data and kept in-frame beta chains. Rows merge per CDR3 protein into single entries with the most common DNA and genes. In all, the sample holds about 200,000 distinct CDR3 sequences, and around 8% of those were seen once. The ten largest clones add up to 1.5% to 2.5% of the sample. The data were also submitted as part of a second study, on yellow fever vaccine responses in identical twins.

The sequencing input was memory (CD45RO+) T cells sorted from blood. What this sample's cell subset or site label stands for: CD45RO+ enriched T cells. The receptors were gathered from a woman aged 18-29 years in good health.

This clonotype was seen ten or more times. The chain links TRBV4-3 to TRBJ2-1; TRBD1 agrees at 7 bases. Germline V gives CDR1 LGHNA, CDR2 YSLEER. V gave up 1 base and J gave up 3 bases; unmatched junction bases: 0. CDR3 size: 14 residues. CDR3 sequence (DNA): TGCGCCAGCAGCCAAGCAGGGGGCTACAATGAGCAGTTCTTC. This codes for CASSQAGGYNEQFF.

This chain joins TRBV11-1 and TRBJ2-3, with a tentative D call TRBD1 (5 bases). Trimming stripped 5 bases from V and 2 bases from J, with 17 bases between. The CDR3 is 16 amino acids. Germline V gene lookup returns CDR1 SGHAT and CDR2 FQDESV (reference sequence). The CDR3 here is CASSLGREGDTDTQYF. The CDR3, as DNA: TGTGCCAGCAGCCTAGGGCGCGAAGGGGACACAGATACGCAGTATTTT.

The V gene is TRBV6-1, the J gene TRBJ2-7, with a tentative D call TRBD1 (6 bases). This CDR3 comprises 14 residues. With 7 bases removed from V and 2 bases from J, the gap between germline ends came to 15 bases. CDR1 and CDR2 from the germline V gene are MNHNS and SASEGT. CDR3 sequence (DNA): TGTGCCAGCACCCTAGGACAGTATGCCTACGAGCAGTACTTC. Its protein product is CASTLGQYAYEQYF.

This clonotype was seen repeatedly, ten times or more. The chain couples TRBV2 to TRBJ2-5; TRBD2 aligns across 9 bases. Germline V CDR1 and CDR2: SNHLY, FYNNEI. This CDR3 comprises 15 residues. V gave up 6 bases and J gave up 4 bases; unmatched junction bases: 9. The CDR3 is CASRRTSVRGETQYF. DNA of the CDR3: TGTGCCAGCAGACGGACTAGCGTTAGGGGAGAGACCCAGTACTTC.

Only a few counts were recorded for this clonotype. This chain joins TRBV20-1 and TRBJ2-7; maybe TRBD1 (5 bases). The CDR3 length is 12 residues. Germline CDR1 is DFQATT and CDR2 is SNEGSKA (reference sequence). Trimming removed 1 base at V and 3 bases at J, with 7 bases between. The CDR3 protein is CSARVQVYEQYF. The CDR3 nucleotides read TGCAGTGCTAGAGTACAGGTCTACGAGCAGTACTTC.

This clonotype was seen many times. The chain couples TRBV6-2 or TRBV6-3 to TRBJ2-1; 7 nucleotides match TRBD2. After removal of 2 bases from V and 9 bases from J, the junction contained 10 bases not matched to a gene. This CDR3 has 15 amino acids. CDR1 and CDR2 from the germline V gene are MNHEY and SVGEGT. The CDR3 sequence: CASSYNGLVMGEQFF. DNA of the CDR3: TGTGCCAGCAGTTACAACGGACTAGTAATGGGTGAGCAGTTCTTC.

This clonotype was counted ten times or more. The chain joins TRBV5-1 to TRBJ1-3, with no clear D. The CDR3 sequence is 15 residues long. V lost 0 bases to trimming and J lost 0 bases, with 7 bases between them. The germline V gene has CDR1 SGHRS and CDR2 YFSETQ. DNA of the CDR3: TGCGCCAGCAGCTTGGAGGCAGTCTCTGGAAACACCATATATTTT. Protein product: CASSLEAVSGNTIYF.

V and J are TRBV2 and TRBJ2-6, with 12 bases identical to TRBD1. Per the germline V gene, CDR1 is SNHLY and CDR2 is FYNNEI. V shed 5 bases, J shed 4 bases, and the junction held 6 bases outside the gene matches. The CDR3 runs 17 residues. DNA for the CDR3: TGTGCCAGCAGTAGGGACAGGGGGCGCGACGGGGCCAACGTCCTGACTTTC. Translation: CASSRDRGRDGANVLTF.

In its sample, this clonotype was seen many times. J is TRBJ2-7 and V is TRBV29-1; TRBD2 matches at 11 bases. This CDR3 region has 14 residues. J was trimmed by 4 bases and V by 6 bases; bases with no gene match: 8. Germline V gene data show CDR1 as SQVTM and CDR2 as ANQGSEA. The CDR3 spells CSVDTLAGEYEQYF. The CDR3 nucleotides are TGCAGCGTGGATACACTAGCGGGGGAGTACGAGCAGTACTTC.

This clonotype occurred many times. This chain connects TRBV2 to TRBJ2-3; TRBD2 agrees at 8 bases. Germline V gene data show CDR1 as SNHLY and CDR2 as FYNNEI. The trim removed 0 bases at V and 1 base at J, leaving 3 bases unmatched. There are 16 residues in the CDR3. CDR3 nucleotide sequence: TGTGCCAGCAGTGAAGCTCGGGGGGGCGGCACAGATACGCAGTATTTT. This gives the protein CASSEARGGGTDTQYF.

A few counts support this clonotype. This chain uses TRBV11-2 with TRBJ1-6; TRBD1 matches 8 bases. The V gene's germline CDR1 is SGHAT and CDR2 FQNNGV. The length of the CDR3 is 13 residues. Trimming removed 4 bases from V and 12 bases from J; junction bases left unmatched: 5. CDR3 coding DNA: TGTGCCAGCAGCTCACAGGGGGGCTTACCCCTCCACTTT. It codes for CASSSQGGLPLHF.

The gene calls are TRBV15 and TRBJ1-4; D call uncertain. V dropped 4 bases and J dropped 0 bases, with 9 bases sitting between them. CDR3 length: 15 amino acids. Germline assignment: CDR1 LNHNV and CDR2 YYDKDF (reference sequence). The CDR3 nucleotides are TGTGCCACCAGCACCAGCCAGCCAACTAATGAAAAACTGTTTTTT. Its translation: CATSTSQPTNEKLFF.

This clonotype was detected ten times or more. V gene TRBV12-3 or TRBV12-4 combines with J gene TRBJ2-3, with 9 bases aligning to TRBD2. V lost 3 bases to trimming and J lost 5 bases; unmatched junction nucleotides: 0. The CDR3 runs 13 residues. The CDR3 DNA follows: TGTGCCAGCAGTTTTAGCGGGAGAGATACGCAGTATTTT. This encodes CASSFSGRDTQYF.

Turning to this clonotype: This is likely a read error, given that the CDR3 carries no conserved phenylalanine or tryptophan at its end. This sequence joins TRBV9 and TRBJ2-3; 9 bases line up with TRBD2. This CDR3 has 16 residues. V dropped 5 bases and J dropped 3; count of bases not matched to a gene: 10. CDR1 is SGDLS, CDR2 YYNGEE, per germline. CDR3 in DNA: TGTGCCAGCAGTCTAGCGGGGACTAGACTGACAGATACGCAGTATCTT. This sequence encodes CASSLAGTRLTDTQYL.

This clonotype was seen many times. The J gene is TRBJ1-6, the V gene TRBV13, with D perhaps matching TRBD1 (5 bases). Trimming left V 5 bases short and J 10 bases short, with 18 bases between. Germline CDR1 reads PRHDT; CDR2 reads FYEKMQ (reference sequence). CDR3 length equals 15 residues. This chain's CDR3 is CASSALRDGSSPLHF. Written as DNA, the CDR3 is TGTGCCAGCAGCGCCCTCCGGGACGGTAGCTCACCCCTCCACTTT.

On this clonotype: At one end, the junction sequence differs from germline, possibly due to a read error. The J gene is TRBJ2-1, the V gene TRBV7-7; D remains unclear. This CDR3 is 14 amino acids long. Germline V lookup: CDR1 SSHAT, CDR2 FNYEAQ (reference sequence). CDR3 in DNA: TGTGCTAGCAGCTTAGCCGGAGTAAACAATGAGCAGTTCTTC. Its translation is CASSLAGVNNEQFF.